What follows are 13 T cell receptor beta chains derived from one specimen sequenced in a study of blood T cell repertoires in COVID-19. Here immunoSEQ multiplex PCR was the method, and the copy in TCRdb shows in-frame clones only, minus some. The sample holds approximately 170,000 clones, roughly 84% seen once. Sequencing was performed on PBMCs or T cells enriched from blood (not recorded which). Receptor source: a woman aged 50 to 60 who had recovered from COVID-19.

The chain joins TRBV9 to TRBJ2-1, with TRBD2 matching over 7 bases. CDR3 length: 16 amino acids. CDR1 and CDR2 (germline): SGDLS, YYNGEE. J gave up 0 bases and V 0 bases, and 3 bases lay outside the gene matches. The CDR3 loop is CASSVVGGSSYNEQFF. CDR3 DNA sequence: TGTGCCAGCAGCGTAGTTGGCGGGAGCTCCTACAATGAGCAGTTCTTC.

Comment on this clone: The same CDR3 also results from other DNA sequences found in this sample. The chain links TRBV5-1 to TRBJ1-3; no clear D. The CDR3 covers 15 residues. CDR1 and CDR2 (germline): SGHRS, YFSETQ. V was trimmed by 0 bases and J by 0 bases, leaving 7 bases between them. The CDR3 region is CASSLDTSSGNTIYF. CDR3 in DNA: TGCGCCAGCAGCTTGGACACAAGCTCTGGAAACACCATATATTTT.

V usage is TRBV5-1 and J usage is TRBJ2-5, with a possible D match to TRBD2 (6 bases). Germline V gene data show CDR1 as SGHRS and CDR2 as YFSETQ. The CDR3 consists of 15 residues. Trimming left V 2 bases short and J 1 base short, with 12 bases between. This CDR3 reads CASSFRGDGQETQYF. The CDR3 DNA reads TGCGCCAGCAGCTTTCGCGGGGACGGCCAAGAGACCCAGTACTTC.

This clone was observed a single time. The V and J genes are TRBV11-1 and TRBJ2-2, with 9 bases aligning to TRBD1. Trimming took 6 bases from V and 7 from J; bases not matched to a gene: 9. Looked up from germline, CDR1 is SGHAT and CDR2 is FQDESV (reference sequence). This CDR3 spans 15 amino acids. This CDR3 reads CASRRDRGIHGELFF. CDR3 DNA sequence: TGTGCCAGCAGACGAGACAGGGGGATTCACGGGGAGCTGTTTTTT.

The CDR3 DNA follows: TGTGCCAGCAGTATACAGGGACGCAATCAGCCCCAGCATTTT. Its translation is CASSIQGRNQPQHF. This chain joins TRBV27 and TRBJ1-5; D is possibly TRBD1 (6 bases). CDR1 MNHEY and CDR2 SMNVEV come from the germline V gene (reference sequence). This CDR3 contains 14 residues. Trimming left V 5 bases short and J 2 bases short, with 10 bases between.

This chain joins TRBV6-2 or TRBV6-3 and TRBJ1-5; D is possibly TRBD1 (5 bases). Trimming took 4 bases from V and 0 from J, leaving 10 bases between them. The CDR3 is 15 residues long. Germline CDR1 MNHEY, CDR2 SVGEGT. The DNA of the CDR3 is TGTGCCAGCAGTTCTACAGGTTATAGCAATCAGCCCCAGCATTTT. Encoded protein: CASSSTGYSNQPQHF.

The chain couples TRBV9 to TRBJ1-6; weak D call: TRBD1 (6 bases). Per germline, CDR1 SGDLS and CDR2 YYNGEE. The CDR3 covers 15 residues. V lost 0 bases and J 7 bases, leaving 11 bases between the germline ends. Written as DNA, the CDR3 is TGTGCCAGCAGCGTAGAGCTACAGGGAAATTCACCCCTCCACTTT. Translation gives CASSVELQGNSPLHF.

This sequence joins TRBV7-2 and TRBJ2-3; D perhaps matches TRBD1 (6 bases). CDR1 and CDR2 (germline): SGHTA, FQGNSA. There are 15 residues in the CDR3. Trimming took off 7 bases at V and 2 bases at J, with 16 bases between the two ends. The CDR3 region is CASTPRQADTDTQYF. The CDR3 DNA follows: TGTGCCAGCACCCCCAGACAGGCCGACACAGATACGCAGTATTTT.

The chain couples TRBV19 to TRBJ1-6; 9 nucleotides match TRBD1. The CDR3 loop spans 14 amino acids. Trimming cost V 3 bases and J 8 bases; bases outside gene matches: 2. Germline loops: CDR1 LNHDA, CDR2 SQIVND (reference sequence). The CDR3 DNA reads TGTGCCAGTAGTATGGGACAGGGTTATTCACCCCTCCACTTT. Translation gives CASSMGQGYSPLHF.

The rearrangement joins TRBV6-2 or TRBV6-3 to TRBJ2-1; TRBD2 might be the D (5 bases). Germline V gene lookup returns CDR1 MNHEY and CDR2 SVGEGT. The CDR3 is 16 amino acids. V was shortened by 5 bases and J by 6 bases, with 20 bases between the two germline ends. CDR3 loop: CASSRQLVVAGNEQFF. Written as DNA, the CDR3 is TGTGCCAGCAGTCGCCAACTAGTTGTGGCAGGCAATGAGCAGTTCTTC.

The J gene is TRBJ2-7, the V gene TRBV29-1; 7 bases are shared with TRBD2. The CDR3 covers 12 residues. Germline-derived CDR1 and CDR2 are SQVTM and ANQGSEA. The V and J ends lost 6 bases and 4 bases, in that order; junction bases with no gene match: 6. The DNA of the CDR3 is TGCAGCGTGGGGTGGCGGGGGTACGAGCAGTACTTC. This gives the protein CSVGWRGYEQYF.

The V and J genes are TRBV6-5 and TRBJ1-1, with TRBD1 matching 7 bases. Per the germline V gene, CDR1 is MNHEY and CDR2 is SVGAGI. This CDR3 is 13 amino acids long. V gave up 7 bases and J gave up 5 bases; unmatched junction bases: 7. CDR3 nucleotides: TGTGCCAGCAACAGGGCACAGGGGACTGAAGCTTTCTTT. It encodes CASNRAQGTEAFF.

This sequence joins TRBV4-1 and TRBJ2-7; 11 bases match TRBD2. With 6 bases clipped from V and 2 bases from J, the junction kept 24 bases outside the gene matches. The CDR3 has 21 residues. Looked up from germline, CDR1 is MGHRA and CDR2 is YSYEKL. The CDR3 region has the DNA TGCGCCAGCAGTACCCAACAACTAGCGGGAGTGGATCCCCCCCGCACCTACGAGCAGTACTTC. Protein product: CASSTQQLAGVDPPRTYEQYF.